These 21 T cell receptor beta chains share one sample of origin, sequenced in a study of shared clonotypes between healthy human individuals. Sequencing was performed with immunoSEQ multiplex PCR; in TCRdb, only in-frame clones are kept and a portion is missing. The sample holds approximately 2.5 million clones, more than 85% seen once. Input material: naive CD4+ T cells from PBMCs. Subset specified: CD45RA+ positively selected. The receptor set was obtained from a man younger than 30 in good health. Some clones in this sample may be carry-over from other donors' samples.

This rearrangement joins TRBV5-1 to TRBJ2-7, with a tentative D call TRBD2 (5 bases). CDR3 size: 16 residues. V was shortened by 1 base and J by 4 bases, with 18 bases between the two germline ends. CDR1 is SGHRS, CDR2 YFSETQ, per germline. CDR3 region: CASSLLPASSTYEQYF. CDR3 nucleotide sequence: TGCGCCAGCAGCTTGTTACCGGCTAGCAGTACGTACGAGCAGTACTTC.

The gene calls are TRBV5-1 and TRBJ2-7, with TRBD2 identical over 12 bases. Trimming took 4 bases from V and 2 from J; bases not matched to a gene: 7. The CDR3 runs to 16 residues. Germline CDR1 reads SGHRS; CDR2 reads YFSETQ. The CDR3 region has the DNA TGCGCCAGCAGCGATACCCCTAGCGGGAGGGCCTACGAGCAGTACTTC. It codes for CASSDTPSGRAYEQYF.

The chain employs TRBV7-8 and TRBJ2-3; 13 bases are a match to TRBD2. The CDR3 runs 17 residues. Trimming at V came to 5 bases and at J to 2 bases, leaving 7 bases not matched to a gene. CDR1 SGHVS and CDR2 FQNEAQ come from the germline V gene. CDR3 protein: CASSLLAGGPATDTQYF. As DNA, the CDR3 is TGTGCCAGCAGCCTACTAGCGGGAGGGCCGGCCACAGATACGCAGTATTTT.

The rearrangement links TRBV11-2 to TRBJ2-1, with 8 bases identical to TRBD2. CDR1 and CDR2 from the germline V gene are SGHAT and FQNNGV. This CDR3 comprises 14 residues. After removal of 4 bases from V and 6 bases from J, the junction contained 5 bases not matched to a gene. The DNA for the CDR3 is TGTGCCAGCAGCTCTAGCGGGTCCGGCAATGAGCAGTTCTTC. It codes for CASSSSGSGNEQFF.

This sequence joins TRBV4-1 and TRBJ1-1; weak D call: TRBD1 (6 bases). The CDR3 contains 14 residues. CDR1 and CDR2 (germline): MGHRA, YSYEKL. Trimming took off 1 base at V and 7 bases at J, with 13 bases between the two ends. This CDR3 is CASSQVGGKGEAFF. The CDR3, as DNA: TGCGCCAGCAGCCAAGTGGGGGGCAAGGGTGAAGCTTTCTTT.

CDR3 sequence (DNA): TGTGCCAGCAGCTTGGAGTATGGCGGAACGAAGGAGCAGTACTTC. It codes for CASSLEYGGTKEQYF. The chain carries TRBV5-6 and TRBJ2-7; D is unclear. Germline V gene lookup returns CDR1 SGHDT and CDR2 YYEEEE. The CDR3 has 15 amino acids. Trimming left V 0 bases short and J 7 bases short, with 17 bases between. Drawing the rest from reference TRBV5-6 and TRBJ2-7, the complete variable domain is DAGVTQSPTHLIKTRGQQVTLRCSPKSGHDTVSWYQQALGQGPQFIFQYYEEEERQRGNFPDRFSGHQFPNYSSELNVNALLLGDSALYLCASSLEYGGTKEQYFGPGTRLTVT.

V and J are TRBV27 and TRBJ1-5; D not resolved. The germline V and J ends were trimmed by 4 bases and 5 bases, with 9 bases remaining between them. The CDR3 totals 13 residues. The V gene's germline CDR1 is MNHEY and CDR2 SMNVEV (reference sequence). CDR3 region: CASSSQWDQPQHF. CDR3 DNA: TGTGCCAGCAGTTCTCAATGGGATCAGCCCCAGCATTTT.

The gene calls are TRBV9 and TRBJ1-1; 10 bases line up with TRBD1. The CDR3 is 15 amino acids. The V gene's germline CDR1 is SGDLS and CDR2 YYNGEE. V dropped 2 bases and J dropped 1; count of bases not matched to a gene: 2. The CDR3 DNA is TGTGCCAGCAGCGTCGGGACAGGGGCGAACACTGAAGCTTTCTTT. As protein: CASSVGTGANTEAFF.

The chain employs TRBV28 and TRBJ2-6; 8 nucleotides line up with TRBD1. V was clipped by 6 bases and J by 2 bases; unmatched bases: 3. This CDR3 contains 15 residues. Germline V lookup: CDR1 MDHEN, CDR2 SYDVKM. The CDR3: CASSQGAPGANVLTF. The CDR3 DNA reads TGTGCCAGCAGCCAGGGGGCGCCTGGGGCCAACGTCCTGACTTTC.

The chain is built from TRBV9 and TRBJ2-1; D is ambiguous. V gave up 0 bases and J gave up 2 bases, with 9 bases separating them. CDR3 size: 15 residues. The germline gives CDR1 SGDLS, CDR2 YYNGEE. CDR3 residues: CASSVDGPAYNEQFF. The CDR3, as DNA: TGTGCCAGCAGCGTAGATGGGCCAGCCTACAATGAGCAGTTCTTC.

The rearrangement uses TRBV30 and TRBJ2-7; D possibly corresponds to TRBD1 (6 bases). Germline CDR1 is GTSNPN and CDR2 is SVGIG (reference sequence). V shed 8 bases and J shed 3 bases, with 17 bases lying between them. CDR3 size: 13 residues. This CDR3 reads CALGATGGYEQYF. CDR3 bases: TGTGCCCTGGGGGCTACTGGGGGCTACGAGCAGTACTTC.

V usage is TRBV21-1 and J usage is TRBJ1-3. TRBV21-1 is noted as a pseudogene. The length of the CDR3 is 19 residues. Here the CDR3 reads CASSKGVRGRSSSGNTIYF. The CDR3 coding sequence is TGTGCCAGCAGCAAAGGGGTTAGGGGACGGTCGAGCTCTGGAAACACCATATATTTT.

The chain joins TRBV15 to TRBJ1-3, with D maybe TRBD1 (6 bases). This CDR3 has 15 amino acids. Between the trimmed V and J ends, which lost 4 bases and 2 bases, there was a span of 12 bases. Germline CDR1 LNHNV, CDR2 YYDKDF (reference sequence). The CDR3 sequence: CATSKQGAAGNTIYF. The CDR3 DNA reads TGTGCCACCAGCAAACAGGGAGCAGCTGGAAACACCATATATTTT. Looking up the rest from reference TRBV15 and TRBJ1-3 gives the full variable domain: DAMVIQNPRYQVTQFGKPVTLSCSQTLNHNVMYWYQQKSSQAPKLLFHYYDKDFNNEADTPDNFQSRRPNTSFCFLDIRSPGLGDTAMYLCATSKQGAAGNTIYFGEGSWLTVV.

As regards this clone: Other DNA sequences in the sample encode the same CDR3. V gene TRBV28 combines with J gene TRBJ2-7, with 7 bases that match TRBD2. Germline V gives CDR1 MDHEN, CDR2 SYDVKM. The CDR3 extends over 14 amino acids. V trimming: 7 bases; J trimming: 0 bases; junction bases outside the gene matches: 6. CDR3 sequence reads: CASTSGGSSYEQYF. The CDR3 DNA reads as TGTGCCAGCACCTCCGGGGGGTCCTCCTACGAGCAGTACTTC.

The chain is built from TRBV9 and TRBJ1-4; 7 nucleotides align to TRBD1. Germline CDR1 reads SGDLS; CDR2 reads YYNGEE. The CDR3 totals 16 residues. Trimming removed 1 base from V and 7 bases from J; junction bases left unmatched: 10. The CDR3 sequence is CASSVPPDRAGEKLFF. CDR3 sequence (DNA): TGTGCCAGCAGCGTACCCCCCGACAGGGCGGGTGAAAAACTGTTTTTT.

Here the CDR3 reads CASSSGLVVTGELFF. The CDR3 DNA follows: TGCGCCAGCAGCTCCGGACTAGTCGTCACCGGGGAGCTGTTTTTT. The chain is built from TRBV5-1 and TRBJ2-2; 7 bases line up with TRBD2. The CDR3 sequence is 15 residues long. J was trimmed by 4 bases and V by 3 bases; bases with no gene match: 6. Germline V lookup: CDR1 SGHRS, CDR2 YFSETQ.

The CDR3 DNA sequence: TGTGCCAGCAGCGTGTCCCGGGACAGGGGTCTCTCTGGAAACACCATATATTTT. This sequence encodes CASSVSRDRGLSGNTIYF. This chain joins TRBV9 and TRBJ1-3; 10 positions match TRBD1. CDR1 and CDR2 from the germline V gene are SGDLS and YYNGEE. The V gene end was trimmed by 2 bases and the J gene end by 0 bases; junction bases not matched to a gene: 8. CDR3 length equals 18 residues.

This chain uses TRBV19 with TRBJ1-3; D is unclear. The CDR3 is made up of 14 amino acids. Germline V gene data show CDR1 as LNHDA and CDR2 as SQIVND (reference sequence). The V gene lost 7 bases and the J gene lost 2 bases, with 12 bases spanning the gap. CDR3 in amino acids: CASNLGSAGNTIYF. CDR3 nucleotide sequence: TGTGCCAGTAATCTGGGGTCAGCTGGAAACACCATATATTTT. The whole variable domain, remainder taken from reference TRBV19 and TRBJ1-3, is DGGITQSPKYLFRKEGQNVTLSCEQNLNHDAMYWYRQDPGQGLRLIYYSQIVNDFQKGDIAEGYSVSREKKESFPLTVTSAQKNPTAFYLCASNLGSAGNTIYFGEGSWLTVV.

CDR3 sequence: CASSLPRAGTASSYEQYF. The CDR3 DNA reads TGTGCCAGCAGTCTACCGAGGGCCGGGACAGCGAGCTCCTACGAGCAGTACTTC. This rearrangement joins TRBV28 to TRBJ2-7; 7 positions match TRBD1. CDR1 and CDR2 (germline): MDHEN, SYDVKM. The J segment lost 0 bases and the V segment lost 5 bases, leaving 16 bases of the junction unmatched. The length of the CDR3 is 18 residues. Full variable domain (remainder filled in from reference TRBV28 and TRBJ2-7): DVKVTQSSRYLVKRTGEKVFLECVQDMDHENMFWYRQDPGLGLRLIYFSYDVKMKEKGDIPEGYSVSREKKERFSLILESASTNQTSMYLCASSLPRAGTASSYEQYFGPGTRLTVT.

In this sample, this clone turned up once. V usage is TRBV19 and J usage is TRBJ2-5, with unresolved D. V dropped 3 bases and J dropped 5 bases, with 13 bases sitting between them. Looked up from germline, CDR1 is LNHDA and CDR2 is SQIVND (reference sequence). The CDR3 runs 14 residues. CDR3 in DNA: TGTGCCAGTAGTATCGGGTCAGGTTGGGAGACCCAGTACTTC. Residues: CASSIGSGWETQYF.

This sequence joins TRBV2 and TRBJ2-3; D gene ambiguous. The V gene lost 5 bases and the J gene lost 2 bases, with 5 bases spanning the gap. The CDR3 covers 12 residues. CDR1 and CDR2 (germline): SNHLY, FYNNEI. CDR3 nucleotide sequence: TGTGCCAGCAGTTGGTCCACAGATACGCAGTATTTT. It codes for CASSWSTDTQYF.